This T cell receptor beta chain was observed in a study of blood T cell repertoires in COVID-19. TCRdb's table, derived via immunoSEQ multiplex PCR, lists solely in-frame clones and lacks some. In the table there are a few hundred thousand clones, 80% to 90% of which are singletons. The CDR3 contains 15 residues. V trimming: 0 bases; J trimming: 10 bases; junction bases outside the gene matches: 9. Per germline, CDR1 SGHNT and CDR2 YYREEE (reference sequence). Sequenced: peripheral blood. This chain links TRBV5-4 with TRBJ2-1; 8 bases agree with TRBD2. This TCR derives from a man aged 60 to 69 who had recovered from COVID-19. The CDR3: CASSLVSASGSEQFF. The CDR3 nucleotides read TGTGCCAGCAGCTTGGTCTCCGCTAGCGGGTCAGAGCAGTTCTTC. The complete variable domain, with remaining parts taken from reference TRBV5-4 and TRBJ2-1, reads ETGVTQSPTHLIKTRGQQVTLRCSSQSGHNTVSWYQQALGQGPQFIFQYYREEENGRGNFPPRFSGLQFPNYSSELNVNALELDDSALYLCASSLVSASGSEQFFGPGTRLTVL.